This T cell receptor beta chain was recorded in a study of T cell responses to AZD1222 COVID-19 vaccine (dated by TCRdb to the early 2020s). At the level of the whole study: Because spike-specific TCR depth and breadth did not differ between the two schedules, AZD1222 recipients who got a second dose at roughly 4 weeks were pooled with those who got a second dose at roughly 12 weeks. A total of just over 230 trial participants underwent TCR sequencing, of whom nearly 210 had received two doses of AZD1222 and around 26 had received two doses of the MenACWY control vaccine. Trial participants were enrolled by age into 18-55, 56-69 and 70-plus year subgroups, with around 140, 26 and 57 TCR-sequenced participants respectively.

The CDR3 regions of human TCRbeta chains were subjected to immunosequencing. Concerning the study's data processing: Repertoire TCRs were matched against a reference library of SARS-CoV-2-specific TCRs generated with the MIRA antigen-specificity platform. Breadth was defined as the fraction of unique TCRs that were SARS-CoV-2-associated, and depth was defined as the fraction of total T cells that were SARS-CoV-2-associated. Each spike-specific TCR was assigned to its reactive spike region and to a CD4 or CD8 class using the MIRA data. Log10-transformed breadth and depth values were compared by one-way ANOVA with Sidak's multiple comparisons tests. TCRdb re-hosts the immuneACCESS table, in-frame sequences only. Its copies lack some clones; in the studies checked, an unresolved V gene accounts for under half of them, and the cause for the rest is not known. Clone size and the V and J calls come from that table; the DNA yielded D and trimming. This sample gives about 180,000 clones in total; 80% to 90% of them show up just once. Roughly 7.7% of the sample goes to the ten largest clones.

The paper's findings and limits, for the study overall: The whole spike protein was spanned by vaccine-associated CD4 TCRs, and dominant responses were seen in regions 160-218 and 743-854. Participants were mostly white British, with more females than males. The authors suggested clonal diversity may have been underestimated. In the small 56-69-year group, the increase in depth fell short of significance, most likely because of low power. Conclusions about previously exposed vaccinees are limited, since just five or six AZD1222 recipients were seropositive for SARS-CoV-2 at baseline. Because no day 14 peak-response samples were available, repertoires were characterized only after the peak T cell response. Reportedly, almost half of the unique spike-specific TCRs recognized epitopes lying outside the regions that are mutated in the B.1.351 and B.1.1.7 variants. After two AZD1222 doses, spike-specific TCR breadth and depth were significantly higher than at day 0 and than in MenACWY recipients.

The time point label on this specimen signifies: baseline before first vaccination. Vaccinee samples came from UK trials COV001 and COV002, including a single-blind randomized controlled phase 2/3 trial of AZD1222 (ChAdOx1 nCoV-19) in healthy adults. For TCRbeta chain sequencing, PBMC samples were collected from trial participants at day 0 and at day 28 after the second dose. CDR1 is given as SGHRS and CDR2 as YFSETQ, both from the germline V gene. Including the terminal cysteine and phenylalanine, the CDR3 comprises 16 residues. This entry keeps only the CDR3 DNA: 48 bases, framed from base 1. Ends trimmed: V by 3 bases, J by 3 bases; bases unmatched to a gene: 10. This clone was counted once. Its target antigen remains unknown. Per-base quality was not reported, and no clone a single base away is much larger than it.

This sequence originates from an adult in good health. Material: peripheral blood, obtained on day 0 of AZD1222 vaccination. The chain employs TRBV5-1 and TRBJ2-7, with 9 middle bases fitting TRBD2. The CDR3 region reads CASSWEAGGIRYEQYF. The DNA sequence reads TGCGCCAGCAGCTGGGAAGCGGGGGGTATTCGCTACGAGCAGTACTTC.